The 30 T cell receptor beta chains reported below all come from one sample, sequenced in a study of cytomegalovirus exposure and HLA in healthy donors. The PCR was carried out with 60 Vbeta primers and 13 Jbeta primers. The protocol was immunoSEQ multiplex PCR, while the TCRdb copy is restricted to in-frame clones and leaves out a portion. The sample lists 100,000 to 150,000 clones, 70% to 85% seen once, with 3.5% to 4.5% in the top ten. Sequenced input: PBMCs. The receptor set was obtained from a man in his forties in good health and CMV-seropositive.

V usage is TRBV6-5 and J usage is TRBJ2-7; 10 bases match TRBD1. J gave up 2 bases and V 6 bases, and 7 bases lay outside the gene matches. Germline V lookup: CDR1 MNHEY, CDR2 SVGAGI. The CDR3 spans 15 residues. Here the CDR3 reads CASSLPGQGTYEQYF. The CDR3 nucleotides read TGTGCCAGCAGCCTACCGGGACAGGGGACCTACGAGCAGTACTTC.

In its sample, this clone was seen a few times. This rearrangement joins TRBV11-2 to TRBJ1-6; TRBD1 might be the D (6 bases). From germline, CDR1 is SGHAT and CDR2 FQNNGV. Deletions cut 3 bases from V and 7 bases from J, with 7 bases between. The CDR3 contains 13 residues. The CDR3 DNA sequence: TGTGCCAGCAGCTTGACAGGAAATTCACCCCTCCACTTT. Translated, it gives CASSLTGNSPLHF.

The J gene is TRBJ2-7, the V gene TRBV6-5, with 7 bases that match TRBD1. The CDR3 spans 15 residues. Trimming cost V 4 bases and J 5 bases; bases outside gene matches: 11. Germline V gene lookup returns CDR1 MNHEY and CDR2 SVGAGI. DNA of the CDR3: TGTGCCAGCAGTTTCCGGACAGGTTTAAGCAACGAGCAGTACTTC. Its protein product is CASSFRTGLSNEQYF.

The chain's CDR3 is CASRQGAVNTEAFF. The CDR3, as DNA: TGTGCCAGCAGACAGGGTGCAGTGAACACTGAAGCTTTCTTT. The chain is built from TRBV6-5 and TRBJ1-1; D is possibly TRBD1 (6 bases). The CDR3 length is 14 residues. CDR1 MNHEY and CDR2 SVGAGI come from the germline V gene. The ends were cut back, 6 bases at V and 0 bases at J, with 11 bases in the middle.

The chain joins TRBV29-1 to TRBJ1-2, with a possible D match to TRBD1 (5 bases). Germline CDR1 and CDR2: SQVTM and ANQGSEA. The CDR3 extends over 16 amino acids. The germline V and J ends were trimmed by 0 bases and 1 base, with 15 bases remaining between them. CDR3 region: CSVEEGGRGRNYGYTF. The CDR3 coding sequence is TGCAGCGTTGAAGAGGGGGGAAGAGGGCGTAACTATGGCTACACCTTC.

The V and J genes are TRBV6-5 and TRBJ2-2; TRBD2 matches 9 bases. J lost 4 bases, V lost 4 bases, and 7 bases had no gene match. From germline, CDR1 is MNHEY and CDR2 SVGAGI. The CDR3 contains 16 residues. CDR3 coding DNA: TGTGCCAGCAGTTTGGGGCGGGAGGGCCCCACCGGGGAGCTGTTTTTT. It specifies CASSLGREGPTGELFF.

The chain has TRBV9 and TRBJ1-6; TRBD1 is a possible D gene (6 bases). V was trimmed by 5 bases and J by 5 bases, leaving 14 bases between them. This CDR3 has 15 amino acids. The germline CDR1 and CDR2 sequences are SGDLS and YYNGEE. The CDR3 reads CASRGQPVDNSPLHF. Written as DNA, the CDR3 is TGTGCCAGCAGAGGACAGCCCGTTGATAATTCACCCCTCCACTTT.

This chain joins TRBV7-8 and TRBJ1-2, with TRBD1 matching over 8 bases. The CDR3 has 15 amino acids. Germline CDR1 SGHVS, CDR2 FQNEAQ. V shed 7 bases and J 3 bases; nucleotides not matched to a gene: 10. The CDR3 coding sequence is TGTGCCAGCACCTCCAGCGGACAGGGACACTATGGCTACACCTTC. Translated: CASTSSGQGHYGYTF.

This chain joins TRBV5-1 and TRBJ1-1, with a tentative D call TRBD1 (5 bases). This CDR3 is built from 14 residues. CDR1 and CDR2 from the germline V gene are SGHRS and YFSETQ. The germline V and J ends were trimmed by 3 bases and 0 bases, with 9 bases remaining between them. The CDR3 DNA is TGCGCCAGCAGCTCAGGGATTCTGAACACTGAAGCTTTCTTT. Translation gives CASSSGILNTEAFF.

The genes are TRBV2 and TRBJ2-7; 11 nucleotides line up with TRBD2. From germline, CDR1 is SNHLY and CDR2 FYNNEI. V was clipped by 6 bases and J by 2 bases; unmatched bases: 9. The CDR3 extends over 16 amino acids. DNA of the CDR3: TGTGCCAGCAGACTCCGGACTAGCGGGCCAACCTACGAGCAGTACTTC. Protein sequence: CASRLRTSGPTYEQYF.

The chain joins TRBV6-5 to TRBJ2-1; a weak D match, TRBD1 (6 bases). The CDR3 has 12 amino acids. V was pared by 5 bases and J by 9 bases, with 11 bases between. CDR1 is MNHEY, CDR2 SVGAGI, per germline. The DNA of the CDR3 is TGTGCCAGCAGTAAACAGGGTTTTGAGCAGTTCTTC. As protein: CASSKQGFEQFF.

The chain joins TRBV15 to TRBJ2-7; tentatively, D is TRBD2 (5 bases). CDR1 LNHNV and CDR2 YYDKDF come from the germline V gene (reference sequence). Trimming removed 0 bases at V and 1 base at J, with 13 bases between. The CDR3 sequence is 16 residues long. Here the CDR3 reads CATSRDWGGGSYEQYF. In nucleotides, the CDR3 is TGTGCCACCAGCAGAGACTGGGGTGGAGGTTCCTACGAGCAGTACTTC.

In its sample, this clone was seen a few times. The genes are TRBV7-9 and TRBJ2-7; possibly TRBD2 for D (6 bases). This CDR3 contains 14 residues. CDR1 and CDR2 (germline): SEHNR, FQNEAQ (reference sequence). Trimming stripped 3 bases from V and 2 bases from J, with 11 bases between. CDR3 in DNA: TGTGCCAGCAGCTTCGCGGGACTGCCCTACGAGCAGTACTTC. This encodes CASSFAGLPYEQYF.

For the CDR3, the DNA is TGTGCCAGCAGATACCTCCAGGGGGCGAGGTTTGCATCCTACAATGAGCAGTTCTTC. Translation: CASRYLQGARFASYNEQFF. This chain links TRBV7-2 with TRBJ2-1; 8 bases line up with TRBD1. The CDR3 runs to 19 residues. Trimming took 6 bases from V and 1 from J; bases not matched to a gene: 17. CDR1 is SGHTA and CDR2 is FQGNSA in the germline V gene.

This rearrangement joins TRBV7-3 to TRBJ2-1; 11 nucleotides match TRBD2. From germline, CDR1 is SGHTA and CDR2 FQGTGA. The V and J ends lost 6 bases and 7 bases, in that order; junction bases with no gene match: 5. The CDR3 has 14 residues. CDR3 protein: CASSLAGGGNEQFF. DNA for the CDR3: TGTGCCAGCAGTTTAGCGGGAGGGGGGAATGAGCAGTTCTTC.

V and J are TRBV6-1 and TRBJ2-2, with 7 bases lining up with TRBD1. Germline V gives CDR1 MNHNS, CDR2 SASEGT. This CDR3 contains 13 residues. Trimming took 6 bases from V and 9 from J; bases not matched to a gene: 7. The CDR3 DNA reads TGTGCCAGCAGAACCCCCAGGGGGAGGGAGCTGTTTTTT. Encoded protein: CASRTPRGRELFF.

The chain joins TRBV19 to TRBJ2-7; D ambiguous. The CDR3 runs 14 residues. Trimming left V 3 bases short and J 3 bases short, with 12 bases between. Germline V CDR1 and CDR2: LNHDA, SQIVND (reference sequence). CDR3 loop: CASSIKNGVYEQYF. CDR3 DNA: TGTGCCAGTAGTATTAAGAACGGTGTCTACGAGCAGTACTTC.

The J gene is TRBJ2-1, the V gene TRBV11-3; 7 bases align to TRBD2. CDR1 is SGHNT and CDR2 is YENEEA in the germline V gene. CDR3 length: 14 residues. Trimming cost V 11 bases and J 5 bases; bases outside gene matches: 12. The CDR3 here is CASSPSGNHNEQFF. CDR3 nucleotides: TGTGCCTCTAGTCCCAGCGGGAACCACAATGAGCAGTTCTTC.

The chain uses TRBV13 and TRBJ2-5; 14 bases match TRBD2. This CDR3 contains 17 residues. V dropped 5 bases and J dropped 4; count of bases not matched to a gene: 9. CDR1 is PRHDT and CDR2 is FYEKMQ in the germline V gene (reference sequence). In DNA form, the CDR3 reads TGTGCCAGCAGCACGGGACTAGCGGGGGAAGAGGGAGAGACCCAGTACTTC. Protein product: CASSTGLAGEEGETQYF.

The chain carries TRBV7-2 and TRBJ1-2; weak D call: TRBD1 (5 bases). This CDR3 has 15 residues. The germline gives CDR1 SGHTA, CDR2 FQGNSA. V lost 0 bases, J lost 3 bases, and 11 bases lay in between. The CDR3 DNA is TGTGCCAGCAGCTTAGCGCGACAGCTATACTATGGCTACACCTTC. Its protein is CASSLARQLYYGYTF.

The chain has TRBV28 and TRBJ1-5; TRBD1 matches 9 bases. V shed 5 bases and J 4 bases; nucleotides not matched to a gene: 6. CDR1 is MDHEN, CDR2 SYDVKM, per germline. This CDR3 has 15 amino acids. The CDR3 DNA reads TGTGCCAGCAGTCAGGACAGGGGAGGAAATCAGCCCCAGCATTTT. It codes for CASSQDRGGNQPQHF. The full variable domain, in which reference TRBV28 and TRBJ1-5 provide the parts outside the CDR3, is DVKVTQSSRYLVKRTGEKVFLECVQDMDHENMFWYRQDPGLGLRLIYFSYDVKMKEKGDIPEGYSVSREKKERFSLILESASTNQTSMYLCASSQDRGGNQPQHFGDGTRLSIL.

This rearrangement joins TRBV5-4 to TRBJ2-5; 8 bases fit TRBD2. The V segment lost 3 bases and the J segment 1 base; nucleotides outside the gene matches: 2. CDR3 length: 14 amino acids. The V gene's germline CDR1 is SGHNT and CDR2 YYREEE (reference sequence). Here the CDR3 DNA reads TGTGCCAGCAGCTACGGGACTAGCCAAGAGACCCAGTACTTC. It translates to CASSYGTSQETQYF.

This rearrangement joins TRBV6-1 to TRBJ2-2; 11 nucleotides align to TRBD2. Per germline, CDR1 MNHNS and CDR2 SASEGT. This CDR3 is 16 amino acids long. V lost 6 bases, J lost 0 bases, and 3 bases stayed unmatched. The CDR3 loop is CASRELAGANTGELFF. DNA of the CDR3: TGTGCCAGCAGGGAACTAGCGGGGGCGAACACCGGGGAGCTGTTTTTT.

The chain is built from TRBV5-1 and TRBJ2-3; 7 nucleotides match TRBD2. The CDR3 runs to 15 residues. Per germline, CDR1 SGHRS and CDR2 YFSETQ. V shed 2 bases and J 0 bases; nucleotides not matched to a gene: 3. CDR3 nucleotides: TGCGCCAGCAGCTTACTAGCGCCTAGCACAGATACGCAGTATTTT. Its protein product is CASSLLAPSTDTQYF.

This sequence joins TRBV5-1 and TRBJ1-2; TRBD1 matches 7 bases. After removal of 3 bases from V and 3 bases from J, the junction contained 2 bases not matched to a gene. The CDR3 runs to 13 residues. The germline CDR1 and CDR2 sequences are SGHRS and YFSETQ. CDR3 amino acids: CASSYTGDYGYTF. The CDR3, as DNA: TGCGCCAGCAGCTATACAGGGGACTATGGCTACACCTTC.

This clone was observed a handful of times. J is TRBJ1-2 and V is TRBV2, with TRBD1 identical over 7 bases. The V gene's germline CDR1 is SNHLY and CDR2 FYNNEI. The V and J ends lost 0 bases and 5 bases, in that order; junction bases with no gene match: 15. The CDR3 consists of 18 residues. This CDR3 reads CASSEAERDSSLGYGYTF. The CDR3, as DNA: TGTGCCAGCAGTGAAGCCGAACGGGACAGCTCTTTAGGATATGGCTACACCTTC.

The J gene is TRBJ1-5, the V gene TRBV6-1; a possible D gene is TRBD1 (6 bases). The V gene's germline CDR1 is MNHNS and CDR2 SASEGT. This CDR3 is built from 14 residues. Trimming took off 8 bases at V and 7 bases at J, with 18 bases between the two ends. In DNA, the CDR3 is TGTGCCAGCGCAGGGGACCTTATGATCCAGCCCCAGCATTTT. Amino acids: CASAGDLMIQPQHF.

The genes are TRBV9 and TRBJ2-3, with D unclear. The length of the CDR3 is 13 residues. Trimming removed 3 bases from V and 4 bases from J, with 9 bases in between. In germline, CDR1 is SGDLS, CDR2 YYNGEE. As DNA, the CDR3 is TGTGCCAGCAGCGCTATGTTAGCAGATACGCAGTATTTT. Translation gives CASSAMLADTQYF.

As DNA, the CDR3 is TGTGCTAGTGTCGGACACGTAAACACCGGGGAGCTGTTTTTT. It codes for CASVGHVNTGELFF. This chain joins TRBV12-5 and TRBJ2-2; weak D call: TRBD1 (5 bases). The CDR3 is 14 amino acids. Germline CDR1 and CDR2: LGHNT and FRNRAP. The V gene lost 7 bases and the J gene lost 2 bases, with 11 bases spanning the gap. The full variable domain, completed using reference TRBV12-5 and TRBJ2-2, is DARVTQTPRHKVTEMGQEVTMRCQPILGHNTVFWYRQTMMQGLELLAYFRNRAPLDDSGMPKDRFSAEMPDATLATLKIQPSEPRDSAVYFCASVGHVNTGELFFGEGSRLTVL.

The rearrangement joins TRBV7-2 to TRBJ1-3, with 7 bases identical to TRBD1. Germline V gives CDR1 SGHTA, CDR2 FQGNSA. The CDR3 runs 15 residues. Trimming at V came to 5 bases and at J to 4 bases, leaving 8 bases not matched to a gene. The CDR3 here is CASSTQGVGGNTIYF. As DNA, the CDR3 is TGTGCCAGCAGCACCCAGGGGGTGGGGGGAAACACCATATATTTT. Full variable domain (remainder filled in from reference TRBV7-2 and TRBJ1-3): GAGVSQSPSNKVTEKGKDVELRCDPISGHTALYWYRQSLGQGLEFLIYFQGNSAPDKSGLPSDRFSAERTGGSVSTLTIQRTQQEDSAVYLCASSTQGVGGNTIYFGEGSWLTVV.